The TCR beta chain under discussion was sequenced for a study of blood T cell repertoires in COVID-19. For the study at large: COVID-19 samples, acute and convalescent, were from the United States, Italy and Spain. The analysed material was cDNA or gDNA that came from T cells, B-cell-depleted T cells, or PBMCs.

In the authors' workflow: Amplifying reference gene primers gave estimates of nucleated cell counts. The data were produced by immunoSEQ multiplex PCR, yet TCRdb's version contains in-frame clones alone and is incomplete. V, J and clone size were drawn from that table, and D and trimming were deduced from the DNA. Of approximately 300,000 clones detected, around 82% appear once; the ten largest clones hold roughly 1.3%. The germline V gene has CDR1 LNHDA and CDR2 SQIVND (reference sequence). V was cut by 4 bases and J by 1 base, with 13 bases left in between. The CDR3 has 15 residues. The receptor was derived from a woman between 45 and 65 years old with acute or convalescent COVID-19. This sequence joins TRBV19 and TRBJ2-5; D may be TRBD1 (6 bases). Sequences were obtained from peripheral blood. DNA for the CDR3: TGTGCCAGTAGTAGTTTGACAGGTGCCCAAGAGACCCAGTACTTC. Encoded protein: CASSSLTGAQETQYF.